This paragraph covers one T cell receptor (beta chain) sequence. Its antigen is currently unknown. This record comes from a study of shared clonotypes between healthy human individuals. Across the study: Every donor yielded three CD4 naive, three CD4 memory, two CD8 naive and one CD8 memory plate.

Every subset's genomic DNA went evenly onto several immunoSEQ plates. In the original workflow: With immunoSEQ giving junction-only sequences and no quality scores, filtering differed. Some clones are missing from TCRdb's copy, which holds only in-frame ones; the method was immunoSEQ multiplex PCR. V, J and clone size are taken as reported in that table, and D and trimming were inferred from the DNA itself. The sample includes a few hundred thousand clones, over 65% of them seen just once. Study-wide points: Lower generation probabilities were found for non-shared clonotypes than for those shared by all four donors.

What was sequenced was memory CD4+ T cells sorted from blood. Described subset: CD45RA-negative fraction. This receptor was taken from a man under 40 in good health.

DNA of the CDR3: TGTGCCAGCAGCCACCATACCCTACAGGGGGCCGAGCAGTACTTC. This codes for CASSHHTLQGAEQYF. This chain links TRBV27 with TRBJ2-7; 9 bases line up with TRBD1. Trimming took 6 bases from V and 6 from J; bases not matched to a gene: 12. CDR3 length: 15 residues. CDR1 and CDR2 (germline): MNHEY, SMNVEV (reference sequence).